This is a list of T cell receptor beta chains from one sample in a study of blood T cell repertoires in COVID-19. Using immunoSEQ multiplex PCR, the repertoire was profiled, and TCRdb retains in-frame clones only, with some absent. There are around 260,000 clones in the sample; about 86% occur only once, and about 2.1% lies in the top ten. The sample comprised peripheral blood. Every receptor here comes from a man aged 30 to 39 with active or convalescent COVID-19. CDR3s include the opening cysteine and the closing phenylalanine or tryptophan. A D gene is named only where the DNA matches it firmly. Some rows have no size entry. The others give once, few or many, or a class for an expanded clone.

j_call d_call v_call clone_size cdr3_aa cdr3_nt
TRBJ2-7 TRBD1 TRBV9 once CASSVGRTGGDEEQYF TGTGCCAGCAGCGTCGGAAGGACAGGGGGCGATGAGGAGCAGTACTTC
TRBJ1-1 - TRBV5-1 - CASSLGGTHPEAFF TGCGCCAGCAGCTTGGGGGGGACTCACCCTGAAGCTTTCTTT
TRBJ1-5 - TRBV2 once CASGWGDQPQHF TGTGCCAGCGGGTGGGGGGATCAGCCCCAGCATTTT
TRBJ1-2 - TRBV11-3 - CASSLGASNYGYTF TGTGCCAGCAGCTTAGGAGCTTCTAACTATGGCTACACCTTC
TRBJ2-1 TRBD2 TRBV10-3 - CAISEGSGGLYNEQFF TGTGCCATCAGTGAGGGTAGCGGGGGTCTCTACAATGAGCAGTTCTTC
TRBJ2-7 TRBD1 TRBV7-9 - CASSFLGQPSYEQYF TGTGCCAGCAGCTTCCTGGGACAGCCCTCCTACGAGCAGTACTTC
TRBJ2-5 - TRBV3-1/TRBV3-2 - CASSQGQGDRETQYF TGTGCCAGCAGCCAAGGGCAGGGTGACCGAGAGACCCAGTACTTC
TRBJ2-7 TRBD1 TRBV5-6 - CASSWQQGTEEQYF TGTGCCAGCAGCTGGCAGCAGGGGACAGAGGAGCAGTACTTC
TRBJ1-3 - TRBV3-1/TRBV3-2 - CASSPRDKQGSGNTIYF TGTGCCAGCAGCCCACGGGATAAACAGGGATCTGGAAACACCATATATTTT
TRBJ1-1 - TRBV19 - CASSLNRDTTEAFF TGTGCCAGTAGCTTAAACAGGGATACCACTGAAGCTTTCTTT
TRBJ2-7 TRBD2 TRBV18 once CASAGGRKLIEQYF TGTGCCAGTGCGGGGGGGAGAAAGCTAATCGAGCAGTACTTC
TRBJ2-3 - TRBV5-4 - CASSPGRTQYF TGTGCCAGCAGCCCGGGAAGAACGCAGTATTTT
TRBJ2-7 - TRBV6-2/TRBV6-3 - CASSSGHRDYSYEQYF TGTGCCAGCAGTTCGGGACACCGGGACTACTCCTACGAGCAGTACTTC
TRBJ1-2 - TRBV4-2 - CASSQPDRRDGYTF TGTGCCAGCAGCCAACCAGACAGGCGTGATGGCTACACCTTC
TRBJ1-1 - TRBV11-2 - CASSRAGGLVTEAFF TGTGCCAGCAGCCGGGCGGGGGGCTTGGTCACTGAAGCTTTCTTT
TRBJ1-5 TRBD1 TRBV19 - CASSIVPGTGGQPQHF TGTGCCAGTAGTATAGTGCCCGGGACAGGGGGACAGCCCCAGCATTTT
TRBJ1-2 - TRBV6-6 - CASSPEMRANYGYTF TGTGCCAGCAGCCCGGAGATGCGAGCTAACTATGGCTACACCTTC
TRBJ1-1 - TRBV7-8 few CASSQDSRREAFF TGTGCCAGCAGCCAAGACTCGAGGAGGGAAGCTTTCTTT
TRBJ2-1 TRBD1 TRBV9 - CASSPRQGRNEQFF TGTGCCAGCAGCCCTAGACAGGGGCGGAATGAGCAGTTCTTC
TRBJ1-1 TRBD1 TRBV5-4 - CASSVGDRGLDTEAFF TGTGCCAGCAGCGTGGGGGACAGGGGGCTTGACACTGAAGCTTTCTTT
TRBJ2-2 - TRBV9 - CASSVGGTNTGELFF TGTGCCAGCAGCGTAGGCGGGACGAACACCGGGGAGCTGTTTTTT
TRBJ1-2 TRBD1 TRBV4-1 few CASSQDAGTGLNYGYTF TGCGCCAGCAGCCAAGATGCCGGGACAGGGCTTAACTATGGCTACACCTTC
TRBJ1-5 - TRBV20-1 few CSASVSGGQPQHF TGCAGTGCTAGTGTTTCGGGAGGTCAGCCCCAGCATTTT
TRBJ1-2 TRBD1 TRBV5-1 - CASSFQGQNYGYTF TGCGCCAGCAGCTTCCAGGGACAGAACTATGGCTACACCTTC
TRBJ2-7 TRBD2 TRBV11-2 once CAISGGSEPSYEQYF TGTGCCATCTCGGGGGGGAGCGAACCCTCCTACGAGCAGTACTTC
TRBJ2-7 TRBD2 TRBV5-4 - CASSRRGLAGFSYEQYF TGTGCCAGCAGCCGTAGAGGACTAGCGGGATTCTCCTACGAGCAGTACTTC
TRBJ1-2 - TRBV3-1/TRBV3-2 - CASSRGEGSGYTF TGTGCCAGCAGCCGAGGGGAGGGATCGGGCTACACCTTC
TRBJ1-4 - TRBV27 - CASSLFGAGVEKLFF TGTGCCAGCAGTTTATTTGGGGCGGGGGTTGAAAAACTGTTTTTT
TRBJ2-4 - TRBV3-1/TRBV3-2 - CASSQQGSKNIQYF TGTGCCAGCAGCCAACAGGGATCGAAAAACATTCAGTACTTC
TRBJ2-6 - TRBV5-4 - CASRQYGANVLTF TGTGCCAGCAGACAGTACGGGGCCAACGTCCTGACTTTC
TRBJ1-1 - TRBV5-8 - CASSSHREEDTEAFF TGTGCCAGCAGCTCACATAGGGAGGAGGACACTGAAGCTTTCTTT
TRBJ1-3 - TRBV4-1 - CASSQVRLIAGNTIYF TGCGCCAGCAGCCAAGTCCGACTAATAGCTGGAAACACCATATATTTT